This T cell receptor beta chain was profiled in a study of persistence of HIV-infected CD4 T cells. About this clone itself: Its antigen is as yet unknown. Other nucleotide sequences in the sample specify the same CDR3.

The immunoSEQ assay was version 4, run in survey mode. Sequencing was performed with immunoSEQ multiplex PCR; in TCRdb, only in-frame clones are kept and a portion is missing. The sample contains some 41,000 clones, approximately 80% of which appear only once. The stimulus was lysate of CMV-infected fibroblasts, around 10 ug/mL. Sorted nonresponding memory CD4+ T cells were CD40L-negative, CD69-negative, CD45RO-high. This CDR3 contains 13 residues. Germline V gives CDR1 SNHLY, CDR2 FYNNEI. Deletions cut 3 bases from V and 2 bases from J, with 7 bases between. The chain uses TRBV2 and TRBJ1-2, with D possibly matching TRBD1 (5 bases). The sequence was collected from an adult man with HIV who was CMV-seropositive. This sample comprised CD4+ T cells sorted from PBMCs after 18-hour stimulation, obtained from a patient who received antiretroviral therapy. For the CDR3, the DNA is TGTGCCAGCAGTGAGGAGGGGAACTATGGCTACACCTTC. Protein product: CASSEEGNYGYTF.